A single T cell receptor beta chain is shown here with its context. Assay: immunoSEQ multiplex PCR; the TCRdb copy retains only in-frame clones and omits some. The top ten hold roughly 0.69% of the sample, which has tens of thousands of clones, 80% to 95% seen once. The data derive from a study of T cell changes during pregnancy in multiple sclerosis. Germline V gene sequence: CDR1 LGHNA, CDR2 YNFKEQ. This CDR3 has 15 amino acids. V gave up 6 bases and J gave up 6 bases; unmatched junction bases: 7. The receptor comes from a female donor with multiple sclerosis, enrolled in a pregnancy study. This rearrangement joins TRBV4-2 to TRBJ2-2, with TRBD2 matching 10 bases. The sample was CD4+ T cells from peripheral blood mononuclear cells, taken in the first trimester of pregnancy. The CDR3 protein is CASRPGTSVAGELFF. Here the CDR3 DNA reads TGTGCCAGCAGGCCCGGGACTAGCGTGGCCGGGGAGCTGTTTTTT.